The 17 T cell receptor beta chains listed next were all sequenced from one sample in a study of radiation and T cells in renal cell carcinoma. The method was immunoSEQ multiplex PCR; TCRdb's version includes in-frame clones alone and lacks a portion of them. The table lists about 150,000 clones, roughly 90% of them singletons. Documented time point: blood 2 weeks post-SBRT. Treatment indicated: 15 Gy SBRT to primary tumor, nephrectomy 4 weeks later. The sequencing used blood, collected from a patient whose treatment included radiotherapy and nephrectomy. All receptors derive from a woman in her forties or fifties with renal cell carcinoma.

V and J are TRBV19 and TRBJ2-7; no clear D gene. The CDR3 is 14 residues long. Deletions cut 5 bases from V and 2 bases from J, with 13 bases between. CDR1 and CDR2 (germline): LNHDA, SQIVND (reference sequence). CDR3: CASSPVLAPYEQYF. CDR3 DNA: TGTGCCAGTAGTCCCGTTCTGGCCCCCTACGAGCAGTACTTC.

The chain is built from TRBV15 and TRBJ1-5; maybe TRBD1 (5 bases). V lost 9 bases and J 4 bases, leaving 10 bases between the germline ends. The CDR3 loop spans 12 amino acids. Per germline, CDR1 LNHNV and CDR2 YYDKDF (reference sequence). The CDR3 DNA is TGTGCCACGGGGGGTCAAAATCAGCCCCAGCATTTT. Protein product: CATGGQNQPQHF.

The rearrangement uses TRBV14 and TRBJ2-5; D might be TRBD2 (6 bases). Germline-derived CDR1 and CDR2 are SGHDN and FVKESK. The V end lost 0 bases, the J end lost 7 bases, and 18 bases lay between the germline ends. The CDR3 contains 16 residues. CDR3 protein: CASSQDGVLSGGTQYF. In DNA, the CDR3 is TGTGCCAGCAGCCAAGATGGAGTCCTATCCGGGGGGACCCAGTACTTC.

The V gene is TRBV20-1, the J gene TRBJ1-3, with D possibly being TRBD1 (5 bases). This CDR3 is built from 11 residues. V shed 5 bases and J shed 10 bases, with 12 bases lying between them. Germline V CDR1 and CDR2: DFQATT, SNEGSKA (reference sequence). CDR3 in amino acids: CSAGWTSTIYF. The DNA of the CDR3 is TGCAGTGCTGGGTGGACATCGACCATATATTTT.

This chain links TRBV12-5 with TRBJ2-7; D remains unclear. Germline V lookup: CDR1 LGHNT, CDR2 FRNRAP. Trimming took 4 bases from V and 3 from J, leaving 4 bases between them. The CDR3 runs 11 residues. The CDR3 sequence: CASGSRYEQYF. CDR3 nucleotide sequence: TGTGCTAGTGGTTCTCGCTACGAGCAGTACTTC.

This chain connects TRBV11-1 to TRBJ2-1; D unclear. This CDR3 region has 12 residues. Germline loops: CDR1 SGHAT, CDR2 FQDESV (reference sequence). Deletions cut 5 bases from V and 3 bases from J, with 5 bases between. In DNA, the CDR3 is TGTGCCAGCAGCAGAAACTACAATGAGCAGTTCTTC. Protein sequence: CASSRNYNEQFF.

The chain has TRBV5-1 and TRBJ2-1; 14 bases are shared with TRBD2. The V gene's germline CDR1 is SGHRS and CDR2 YFSETQ. J gave up 0 bases and V 1 base, and 3 bases lay outside the gene matches. The CDR3 length is 18 residues. CDR3 amino acids: CASSLRLAGGNSYNEQFF. CDR3 nucleotide sequence: TGCGCCAGCAGCTTGAGACTAGCGGGGGGGAACTCCTACAATGAGCAGTTCTTC.

V usage is TRBV9 and J usage is TRBJ1-3; possible D gene TRBD1, 5 bases. Looked up from germline, CDR1 is SGDLS and CDR2 is YYNGEE. The CDR3 spans 17 residues. Trimming shortened V by 4 bases and J by 0 bases, and 17 bases separated the two germline ends. CDR3 nucleotides: TGTGCCAGCAGCCAAACGCCGGGACGGTTCTCTGGAAACACCATATATTTT. Encoded protein: CASSQTPGRFSGNTIYF.

The rearrangement joins TRBV28 to TRBJ1-1; D remains ambiguous. CDR3 length equals 12 residues. V was shortened by 4 bases and J by 11 bases, with 14 bases between the two germline ends. Per germline, CDR1 MDHEN and CDR2 SYDVKM. The CDR3 DNA is TGTGCCAGCAGTTCCCCTCCTGGAGGGGCTTTCTTT. Translated, it gives CASSSPPGGAFF.

The CDR3 sequence: CASSVSFGGSLSSYNEQFF. In DNA form, the CDR3 reads TGTGCCAGCAGCGTTTCTTTTGGTGGTTCCCTGTCCTCCTACAATGAGCAGTTCTTC. The chain combines TRBV9 with TRBJ2-1; D unclear. The V gene's germline CDR1 is SGDLS and CDR2 YYNGEE. The CDR3 is made up of 19 amino acids. Trimming stripped 2 bases from V and 0 bases from J, with 21 bases between.

V and J are TRBV19 and TRBJ1-6; D remains unclear. V lost 4 bases and J 10 bases, leaving 11 bases between the germline ends. Looked up from germline, CDR1 is LNHDA and CDR2 is SQIVND (reference sequence). This CDR3 has 13 residues. CDR3 DNA: TGTGCCAGTAGTAACGGAGGCAGCTCACCCCTCCACTTT. Translating gives CASSNGGSSPLHF.

V gene TRBV11-2 combines with J gene TRBJ1-4; no definite D call. The ends were cut back, 5 bases at V and 7 bases at J, with 17 bases in the middle. Looked up from germline, CDR1 is SGHAT and CDR2 is FQNNGV. CDR3 length: 15 amino acids. This CDR3 reads CASSRPSDPSEKLFF. The CDR3 DNA sequence: TGTGCCAGCAGCCGGCCGTCGGACCCTTCTGAAAAACTGTTTTTT. The full variable domain, completed using reference TRBV11-2 and TRBJ1-4, is EAGVAQSPRYKIIEKRQSVAFWCNPISGHATLYWYQQILGQGPKLLIQFQNNGVVDDSQLPKDRFSAERLKGVDSTLKIQPAKLEDSAVYLCASSRPSDPSEKLFFGSGTQLSVL.

V gene TRBV7-8 combines with J gene TRBJ1-4; D call uncertain. The CDR3 is 16 residues long. V dropped 5 bases and J dropped 5 bases, with 18 bases sitting between them. Germline V gene lookup returns CDR1 SGHVS and CDR2 FQNEAQ. The CDR3 DNA is TGTGCCAGCAGCCGCCCGACTATGAGCCGGAATGAAAAACTGTTTTTT. It is translated as CASSRPTMSRNEKLFF.

This chain joins TRBV6-6 and TRBJ2-3; the match to TRBD2 covers 11 bases. The germline CDR1 and CDR2 sequences are MNHNY and SVGAGI (reference sequence). The CDR3 is made up of 15 amino acids. The junction had 2 bases not matched to a gene; V was cut back by 2 bases and J by 4 bases. CDR3 sequence reads: CASSYVSGGADTQYF. CDR3 bases: TGTGCCAGCAGTTACGTTAGCGGGGGGGCAGATACGCAGTATTTT.

The rearrangement links TRBV19 to TRBJ1-1; D is uncertain. The CDR3 spans 13 residues. V was trimmed by 7 bases and J by 4 bases, leaving 13 bases between them. The V gene's germline CDR1 is LNHDA and CDR2 SQIVND (reference sequence). The CDR3 protein is CASTWGRTTEAFF. The CDR3 DNA reads TGTGCCAGTACTTGGGGTCGGACCACTGAAGCTTTCTTT.

This clone was seen more than once but under ten times. The chain recombines TRBV11-2 with TRBJ1-1, with D possibly being TRBD1 (5 bases). This CDR3 comprises 15 residues. CDR1 and CDR2 (germline): SGHAT, FQNNGV. V dropped 4 bases and J dropped 2 bases, with 14 bases sitting between them. The CDR3 DNA reads TGTGCCAGCAGCTCCTGGGGGAGAGGAAACACTGAAGCTTTCTTT. Its translation is CASSSWGRGNTEAFF.

The rearrangement uses TRBV5-1 and TRBJ2-7; D is uncertain. The CDR3 has 13 residues. Germline V gene data show CDR1 as SGHRS and CDR2 as YFSETQ. V gave up 0 bases and J gave up 4 bases, with 8 bases separating them. CDR3 residues: CASSLDSDYEQYF. CDR3 DNA sequence: TGCGCCAGCAGCTTGGACAGTGATTACGAGCAGTACTTC.